This T cell receptor (beta chain) was sequenced during a study of molecular identifiers for immune sequencing clone quantification. General observations from the study: Spike-in Jurkat TCR RNA from a single cell reportedly registered among one million naive cells.

TCR libraries were built in bulk with a published protocol and specific TCR primers. TCRdb processed the PCR reads anew with MiXCR; each CDR3 protein has one entry. This sample has some 590,000 distinct CDR3 sequences, with roughly 27% found just once. Naive CD8 libraries used roughly 18,000 to 1,000,000 sorted cells and 10%, 30% or 50% RNA. From germline, CDR1 is SQVTM and CDR2 ANQGSEA. Germline trimming cut 7 bases from V and 2 bases from J; bases unmatched to any gene: 10. The CDR3 consists of 14 residues. With regard to this clonotype: Antigen specificity is unknown.

The sequencing sample was made of naive CD8+ T cells from blood, with Jurkat cell RNA spiked in. Subset given: FACS-sorted CD8+CD4-CCR7+CD45RA+ naive T cells. The chain carries TRBV29-1 and TRBJ2-7, with 8 bases matching TRBD1. The source is a human donor in good health. Some libraries in this study had Jurkat cell RNA spiked in. The CDR3 protein is CSAELGQGTYEQYF. CDR3 nucleotides: TGCAGCGCCGAGTTAGGACAGGGAACCTACGAGCAGTACTTC.